The clone carrying this T cell receptor (beta chain) appeared many times. Its antigen remains unknown. J lost 4 bases, V lost 6 bases, and 9 bases had no gene match. The CDR3 length is 15 residues. The germline CDR1 and CDR2 sequences are MNHNS and SASEGT. This specimen belongs to a study of T cells in Graves' hyperthyroidism and ophthalmopathy. General observations from the study: Most thyroid clonotypes expanded above 0.001 were also detected in blood. The model forecast ophthalmopathy, anticipating it by a median about six months before onset.

RNA transcripts yielded amplified TCR beta CDR3 regions. TCR CDR3 regions were first amplified by RT-PCR with HTBI primers. TCRdb independently ran MiXCR on the multiplex PCR reads; one entry per CDR3 protein. The sample lists approximately 690,000 distinct CDR3 sequences, around 15% occurring once. Diagnoses were made from clinical symptoms, serum measures (thyroxine and TRAb), thyroid ultrasound and orbital computed tomography. This clonotype was obtained from a woman aged 45-65 years with Graves' ophthalmopathy. The V gene is TRBV6-1, the J gene TRBJ1-1; 9 bases map to TRBD1. What was sequenced was blood. The CDR3 region has the DNA TGTGCCAGCAGGACTTGGACAGGGGACGGCACTGAAGCTTTCTTT. This encodes CASRTWTGDGTEAFF.